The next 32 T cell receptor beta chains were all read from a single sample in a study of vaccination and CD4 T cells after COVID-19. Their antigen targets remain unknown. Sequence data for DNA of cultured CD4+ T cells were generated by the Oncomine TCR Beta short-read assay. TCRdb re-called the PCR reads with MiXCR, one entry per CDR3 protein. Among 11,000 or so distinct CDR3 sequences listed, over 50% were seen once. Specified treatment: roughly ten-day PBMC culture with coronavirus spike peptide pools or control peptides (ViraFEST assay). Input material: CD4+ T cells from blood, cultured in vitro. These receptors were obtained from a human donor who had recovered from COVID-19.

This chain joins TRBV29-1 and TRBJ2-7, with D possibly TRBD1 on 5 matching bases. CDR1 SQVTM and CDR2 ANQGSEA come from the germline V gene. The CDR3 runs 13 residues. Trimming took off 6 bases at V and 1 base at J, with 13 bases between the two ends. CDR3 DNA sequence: TGCAGCGTCGGAACAGGCATTTCCTACGAGCAGTACTTC. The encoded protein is CSVGTGISYEQYF.

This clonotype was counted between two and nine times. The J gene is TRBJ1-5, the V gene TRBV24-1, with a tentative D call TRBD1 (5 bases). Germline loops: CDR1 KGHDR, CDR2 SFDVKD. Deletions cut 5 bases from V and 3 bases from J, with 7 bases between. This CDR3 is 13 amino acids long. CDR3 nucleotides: TGTGCCACCAGTGGAGGGGCCAATCAGCCCCAGCATTTT. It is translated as CATSGGANQPQHF.

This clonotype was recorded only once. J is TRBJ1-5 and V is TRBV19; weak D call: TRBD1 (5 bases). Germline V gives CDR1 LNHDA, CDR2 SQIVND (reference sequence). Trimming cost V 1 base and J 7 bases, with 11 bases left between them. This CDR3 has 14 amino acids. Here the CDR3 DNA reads TGTGCCAGTAGTATAGGGGCAGGGAACCAGCCCCAGCATTTT. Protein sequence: CASSIGAGNQPQHF. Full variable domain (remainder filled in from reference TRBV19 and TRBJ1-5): DGGITQSPKYLFRKEGQNVTLSCEQNLNHDAMYWYRQDPGQGLRLIYYSQIVNDFQKGDIAEGYSVSREKKESFPLTVTSAQKNPTAFYLCASSIGAGNQPQHFGDGTRLSIL.

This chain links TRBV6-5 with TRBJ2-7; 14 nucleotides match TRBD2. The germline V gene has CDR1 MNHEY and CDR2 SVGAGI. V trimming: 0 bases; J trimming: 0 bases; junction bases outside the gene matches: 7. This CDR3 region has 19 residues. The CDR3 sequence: CASSYSRGLAGVHSYEQYF. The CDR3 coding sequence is TGTGCCAGCAGTTACTCTAGGGGACTAGCGGGAGTTCACTCCTACGAGCAGTACTTC.

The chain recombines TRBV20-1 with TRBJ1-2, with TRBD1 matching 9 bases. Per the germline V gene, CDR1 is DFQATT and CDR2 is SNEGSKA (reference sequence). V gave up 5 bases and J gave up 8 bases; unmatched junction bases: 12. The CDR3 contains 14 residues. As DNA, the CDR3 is TGCAGTGCTCGGTGGACAGGGGCCCTAGGGGGCTACACCTTC. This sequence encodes CSARWTGALGGYTF.

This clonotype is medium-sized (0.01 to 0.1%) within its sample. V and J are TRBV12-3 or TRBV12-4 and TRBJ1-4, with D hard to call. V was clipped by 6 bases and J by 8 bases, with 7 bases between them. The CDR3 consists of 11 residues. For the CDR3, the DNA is TGTGCCAGCAGCCTCGACGAAAAACTGTTTTTT. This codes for CASSLDEKLFF.

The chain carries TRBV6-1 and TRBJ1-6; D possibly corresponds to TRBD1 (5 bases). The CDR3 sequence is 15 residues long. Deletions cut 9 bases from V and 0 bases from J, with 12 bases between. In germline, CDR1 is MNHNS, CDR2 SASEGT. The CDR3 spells CASEAGSSYNSPLHF. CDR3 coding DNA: TGTGCCAGTGAGGCAGGGAGCTCCTATAATTCACCCCTCCACTTT.

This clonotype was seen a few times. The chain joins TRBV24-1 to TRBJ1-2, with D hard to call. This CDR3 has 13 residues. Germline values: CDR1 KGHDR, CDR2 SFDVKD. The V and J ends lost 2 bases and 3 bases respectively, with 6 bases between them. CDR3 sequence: CATSDSSDYGYTF. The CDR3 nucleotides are TGTGCCACCAGTGATTCCAGTGACTATGGCTACACCTTC.

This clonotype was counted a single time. Here the CDR3 reads CASSYENGVWYEQYF. In nucleotides, the CDR3 is TGTGCCAGCAGTTACGAGAATGGGGTTTGGTACGAGCAGTACTTC. J is TRBJ2-7 and V is TRBV6-5, with D uncertain. This CDR3 region has 15 residues. Germline CDR1 reads MNHEY; CDR2 reads SVGAGI. Trimming shortened V by 2 bases and J by 4 bases, and 15 bases separated the two germline ends.

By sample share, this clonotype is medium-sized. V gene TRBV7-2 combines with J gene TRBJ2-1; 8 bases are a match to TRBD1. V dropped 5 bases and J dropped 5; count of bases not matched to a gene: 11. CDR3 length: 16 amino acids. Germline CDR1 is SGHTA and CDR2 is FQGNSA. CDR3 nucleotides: TGTGCCAGCAGCCCCCGGACAGGGATCACCAACAATGAGCAGTTCTTC. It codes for CASSPRTGITNNEQFF.

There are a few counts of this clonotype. CDR3 in DNA: TGTGCCAGTAGCGACCCTCCGACACGAATGTATGGCTACACCTTC. Its translation: CASSDPPTRMYGYTF. V gene TRBV19 combines with J gene TRBJ1-2; D gene uncertain. Trimming removed 6 bases at V and 5 bases at J, with 19 bases between. The CDR3 totals 15 residues. The germline V gene encodes CDR1 LNHDA and CDR2 SQIVND (reference sequence).

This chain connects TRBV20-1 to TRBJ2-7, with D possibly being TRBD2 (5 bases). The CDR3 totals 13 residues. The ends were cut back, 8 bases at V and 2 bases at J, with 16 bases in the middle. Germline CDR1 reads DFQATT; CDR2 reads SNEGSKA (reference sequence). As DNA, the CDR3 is TGCAGTAAATCGAGTAAACTAGCCTACGAGCAGTACTTC. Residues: CSKSSKLAYEQYF.

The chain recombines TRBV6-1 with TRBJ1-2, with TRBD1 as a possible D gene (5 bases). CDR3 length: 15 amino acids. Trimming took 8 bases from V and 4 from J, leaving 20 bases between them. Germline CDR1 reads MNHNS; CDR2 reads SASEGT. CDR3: CASATAGTLRYGYTF. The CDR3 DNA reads TGTGCCAGCGCGACAGCCGGCACGTTACGCTATGGCTACACCTTC.

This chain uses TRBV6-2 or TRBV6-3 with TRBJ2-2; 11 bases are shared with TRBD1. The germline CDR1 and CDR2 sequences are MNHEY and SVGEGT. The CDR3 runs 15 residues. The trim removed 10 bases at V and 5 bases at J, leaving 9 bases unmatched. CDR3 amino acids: CAISKDRGRTGELFF. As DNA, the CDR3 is TGTGCCATCAGCAAGGACAGGGGGCGAACCGGGGAGCTGTTTTTT.

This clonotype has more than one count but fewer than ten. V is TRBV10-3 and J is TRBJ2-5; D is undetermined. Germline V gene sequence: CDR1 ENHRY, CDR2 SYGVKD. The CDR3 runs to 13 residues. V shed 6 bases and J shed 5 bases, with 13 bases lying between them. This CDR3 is CAISQRQEETQYF. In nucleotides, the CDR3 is TGTGCCATCAGCCAAAGGCAGGAGGAGACCCAGTACTTC.

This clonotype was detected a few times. CDR3 DNA: TGTGCCAGCAGGGACAGGGCTGTTGGCTACACCTTC. It is translated as CASRDRAVGYTF. The chain recombines TRBV2 with TRBJ1-2; TRBD1 matches 8 bases. V trimming: 6 bases; J trimming: 7 bases; junction bases outside the gene matches: 4. CDR1 and CDR2 from the germline V gene are SNHLY and FYNNEI. This CDR3 comprises 12 residues.

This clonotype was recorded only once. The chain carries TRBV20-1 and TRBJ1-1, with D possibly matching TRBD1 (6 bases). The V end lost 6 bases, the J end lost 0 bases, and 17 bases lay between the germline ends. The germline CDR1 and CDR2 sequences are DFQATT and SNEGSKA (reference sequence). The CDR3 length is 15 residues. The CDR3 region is CSASPFGQMNTEAFF. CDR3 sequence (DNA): TGCAGTGCCAGCCCTTTTGGACAGATGAACACTGAAGCTTTCTTT.

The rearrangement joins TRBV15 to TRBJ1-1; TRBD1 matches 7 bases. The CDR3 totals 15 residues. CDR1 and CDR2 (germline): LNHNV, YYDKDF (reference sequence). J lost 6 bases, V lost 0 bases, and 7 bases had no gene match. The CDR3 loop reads CATSRDPTGDAEAFF. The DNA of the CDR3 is TGTGCCACCAGCAGAGATCCAACAGGGGACGCTGAAGCTTTCTTT.

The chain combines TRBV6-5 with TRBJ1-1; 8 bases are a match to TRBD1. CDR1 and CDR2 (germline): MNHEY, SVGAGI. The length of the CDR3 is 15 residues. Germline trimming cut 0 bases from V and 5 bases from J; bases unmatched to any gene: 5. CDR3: CASSYSTGGRTEAFF. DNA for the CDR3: TGTGCCAGCAGTTACTCTACAGGGGGTAGAACTGAAGCTTTCTTT.

CDR3 sequence reads: CASSRDRGIEAFF. CDR3 nucleotide sequence: TGTGCCAGCAGTCGGGACCGCGGGATTGAAGCTTTCTTT. This sequence joins TRBV2 and TRBJ1-1, with a possible D match to TRBD1 (5 bases). Germline lookup yields CDR1 SNHLY and CDR2 FYNNEI. CDR3 length equals 13 residues. V was pared by 5 bases and J by 7 bases, with 14 bases between.

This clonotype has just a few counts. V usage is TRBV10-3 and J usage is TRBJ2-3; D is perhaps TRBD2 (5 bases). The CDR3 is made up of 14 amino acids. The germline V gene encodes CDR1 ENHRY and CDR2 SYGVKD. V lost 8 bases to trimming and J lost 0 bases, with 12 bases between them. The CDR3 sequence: CAISSGYSTDTQYF. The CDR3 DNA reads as TGTGCCATCTCGTCGGGGTACAGCACAGATACGCAGTATTTT.

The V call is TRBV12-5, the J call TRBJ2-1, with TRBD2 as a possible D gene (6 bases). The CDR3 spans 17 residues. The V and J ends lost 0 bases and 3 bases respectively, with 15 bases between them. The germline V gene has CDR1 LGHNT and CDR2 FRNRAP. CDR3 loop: CASGLVLTGTLYNEQFF. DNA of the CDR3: TGTGCTAGTGGTTTGGTACTGACCGGGACTCTCTACAATGAGCAGTTCTTC.

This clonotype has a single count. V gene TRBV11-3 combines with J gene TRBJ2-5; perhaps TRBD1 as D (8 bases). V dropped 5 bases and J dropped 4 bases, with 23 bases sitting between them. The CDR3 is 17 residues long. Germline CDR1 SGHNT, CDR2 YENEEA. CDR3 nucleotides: TGTGCCAGCAGCCCCCACAGGGGGGGAGACTATCGAGAGACCCAGTACTTC. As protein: CASSPHRGGDYRETQYF.

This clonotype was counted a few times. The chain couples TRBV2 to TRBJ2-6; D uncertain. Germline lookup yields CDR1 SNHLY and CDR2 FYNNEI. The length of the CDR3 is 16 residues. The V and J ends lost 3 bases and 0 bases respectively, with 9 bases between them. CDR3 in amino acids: CASSDVGISGANVLTF. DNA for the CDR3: TGTGCCAGCAGTGATGTAGGGATCTCTGGGGCCAACGTCCTGACTTTC.

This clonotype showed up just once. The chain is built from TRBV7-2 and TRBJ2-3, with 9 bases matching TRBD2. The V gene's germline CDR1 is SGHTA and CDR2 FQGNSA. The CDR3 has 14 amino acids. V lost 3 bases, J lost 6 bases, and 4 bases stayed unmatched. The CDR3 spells CASSFWRGGDTQYF. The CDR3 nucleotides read TGTGCCAGCAGCTTCTGGCGGGGGGGGGATACGCAGTATTTT.

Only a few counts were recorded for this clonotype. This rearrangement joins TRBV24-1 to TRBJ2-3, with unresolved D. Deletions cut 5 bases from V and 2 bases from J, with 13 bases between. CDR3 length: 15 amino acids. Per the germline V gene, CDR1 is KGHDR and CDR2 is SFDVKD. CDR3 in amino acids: CATSVVGSATDTQYF. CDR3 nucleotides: TGTGCCACCAGTGTTGTCGGCTCCGCCACAGATACGCAGTATTTT.

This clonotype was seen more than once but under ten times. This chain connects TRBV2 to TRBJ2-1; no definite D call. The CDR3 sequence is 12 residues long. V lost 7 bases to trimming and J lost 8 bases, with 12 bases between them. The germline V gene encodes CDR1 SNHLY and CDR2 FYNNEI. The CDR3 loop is CASTPSRDEQFF. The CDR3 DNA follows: TGTGCCAGCACTCCCAGCCGGGATGAGCAGTTCTTC.

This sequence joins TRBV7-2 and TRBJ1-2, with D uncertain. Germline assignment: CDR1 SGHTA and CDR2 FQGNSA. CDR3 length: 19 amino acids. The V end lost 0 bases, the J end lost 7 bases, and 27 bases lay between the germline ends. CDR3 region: CASSLAVTEAALPRGGYTF. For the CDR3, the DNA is TGTGCCAGCAGCTTAGCGGTAACGGAGGCAGCCTTACCTCGGGGTGGCTACACCTTC.

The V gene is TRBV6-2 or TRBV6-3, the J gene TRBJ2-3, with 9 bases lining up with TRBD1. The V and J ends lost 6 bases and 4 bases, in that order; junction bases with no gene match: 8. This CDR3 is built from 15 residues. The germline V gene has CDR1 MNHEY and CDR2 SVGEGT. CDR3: CASRTGQGISDTQYF. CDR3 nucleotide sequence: TGTGCCAGCAGGACGGGACAGGGTATATCAGATACGCAGTATTTT.

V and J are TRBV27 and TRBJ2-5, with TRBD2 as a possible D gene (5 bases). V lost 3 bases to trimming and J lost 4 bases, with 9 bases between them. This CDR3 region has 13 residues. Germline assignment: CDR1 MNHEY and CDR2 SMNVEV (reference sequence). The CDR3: CASSFYAGETQYF. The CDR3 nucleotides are TGTGCCAGCAGTTTTTATGCGGGAGAGACCCAGTACTTC.

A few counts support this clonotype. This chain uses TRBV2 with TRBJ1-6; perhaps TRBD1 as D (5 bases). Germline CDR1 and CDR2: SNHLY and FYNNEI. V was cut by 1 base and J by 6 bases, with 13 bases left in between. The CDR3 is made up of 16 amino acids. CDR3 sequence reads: CASSEGAGWINSPLHF. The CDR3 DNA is TGTGCCAGCAGTGAAGGGGCAGGGTGGATTAATTCACCCCTCCACTTT. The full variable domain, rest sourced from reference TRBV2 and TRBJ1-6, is EPEVTQTPSHQVTQMGQEVILRCVPISNHLYFYWYRQILGQKVEFLVSFYNNEISEKSEIFDDQFSVERPDGSNFTLKIRSTKLEDSAMYFCASSEGAGWINSPLHFGNGTRLTVT.

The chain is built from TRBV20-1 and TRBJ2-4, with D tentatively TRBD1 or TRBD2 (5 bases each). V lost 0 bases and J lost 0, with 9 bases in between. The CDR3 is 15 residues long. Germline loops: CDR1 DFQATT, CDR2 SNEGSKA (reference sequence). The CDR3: CSARDGTLAKNIQYF. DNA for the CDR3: TGCAGTGCTAGAGATGGGACGCTAGCCAAAAACATTCAGTACTTC.